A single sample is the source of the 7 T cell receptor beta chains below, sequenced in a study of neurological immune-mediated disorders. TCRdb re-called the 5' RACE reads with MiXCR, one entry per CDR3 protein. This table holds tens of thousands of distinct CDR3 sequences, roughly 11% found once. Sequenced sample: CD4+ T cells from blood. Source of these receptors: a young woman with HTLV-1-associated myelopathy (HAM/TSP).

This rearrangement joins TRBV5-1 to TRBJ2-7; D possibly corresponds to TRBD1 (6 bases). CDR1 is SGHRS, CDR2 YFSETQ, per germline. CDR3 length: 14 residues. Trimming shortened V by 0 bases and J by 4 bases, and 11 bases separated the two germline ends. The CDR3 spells CASSLGSGAYEQYF. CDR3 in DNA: TGCGCCAGCAGCTTGGGCTCAGGGGCGTACGAGCAGTACTTC.

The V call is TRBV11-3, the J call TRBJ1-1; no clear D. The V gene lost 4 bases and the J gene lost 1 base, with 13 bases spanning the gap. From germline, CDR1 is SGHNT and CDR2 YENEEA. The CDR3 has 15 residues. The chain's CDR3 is CASSSGGSGNTEAFF. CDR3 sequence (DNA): TGTGCCAGCAGCTCGGGAGGGTCAGGGAACACTGAAGCTTTCTTT.

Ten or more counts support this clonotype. DNA of the CDR3: TGTGCCAGCAGCCCCCATGGAGATACGCAGTATTTT. Amino acid sequence: CASSPHGDTQYF. The chain combines TRBV7-9 with TRBJ2-3; D is unclear. Deletions cut 5 bases from V and 5 bases from J, with 8 bases between. Germline CDR1 and CDR2: SEHNR and FQNEAQ (reference sequence). The CDR3 covers 12 residues.

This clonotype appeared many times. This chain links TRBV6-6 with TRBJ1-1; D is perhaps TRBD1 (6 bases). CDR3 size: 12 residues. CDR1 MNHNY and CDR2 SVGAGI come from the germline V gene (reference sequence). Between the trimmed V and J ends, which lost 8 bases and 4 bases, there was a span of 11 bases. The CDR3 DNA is TGTGCCAGCTGCGACAGGCCCACTGAAGCTTTCTTT. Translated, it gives CASCDRPTEAFF.

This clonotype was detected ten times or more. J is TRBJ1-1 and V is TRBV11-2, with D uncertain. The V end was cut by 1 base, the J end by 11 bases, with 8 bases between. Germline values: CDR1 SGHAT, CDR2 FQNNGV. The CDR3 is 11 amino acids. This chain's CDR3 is CASSLALHAFF. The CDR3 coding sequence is TGTGCCAGCAGCTTAGCTCTCCATGCTTTCTTT.

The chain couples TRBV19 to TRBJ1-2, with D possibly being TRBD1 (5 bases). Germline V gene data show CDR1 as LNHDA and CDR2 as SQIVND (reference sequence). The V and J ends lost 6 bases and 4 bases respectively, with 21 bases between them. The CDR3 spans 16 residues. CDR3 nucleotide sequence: TGTGCCAGTAGACGCGTGGGGGGGACCTCATCCTATGGCTACACCTTC. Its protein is CASRRVGGTSSYGYTF.

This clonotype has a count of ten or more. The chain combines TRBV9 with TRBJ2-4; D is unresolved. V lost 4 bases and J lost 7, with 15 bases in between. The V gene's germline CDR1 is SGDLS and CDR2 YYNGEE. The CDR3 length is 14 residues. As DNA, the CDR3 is TGTGCCAGCAGCCCAGCTGGGGTCTTCAACATTCAGTACTTC. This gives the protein CASSPAGVFNIQYF.